Following are 4 T cell receptor beta chains from one sample sequenced in a study of blood T cell repertoires in COVID-19. This table comes from immunoSEQ multiplex PCR, and its TCRdb copy is limited to in-frame clones, with some not included. This table holds around 310,000 clones, roughly 91% found once. What was sequenced was PBMCs or T cells enriched from blood (not recorded which). The receptor source for this set is a woman aged 30 to 39 who had recovered from COVID-19.

The chain combines TRBV5-8 with TRBJ1-4; 7 bases line up with TRBD1. V lost 0 bases, J lost 3 bases, and 8 bases stayed unmatched. Germline values: CDR1 SGHTS, CDR2 YDEGEE. The CDR3 length is 17 residues. CDR3 protein: CASSLGFWDSPNEKLFF. The CDR3 DNA sequence: TGTGCCAGCAGCTTGGGCTTCTGGGACAGCCCTAATGAAAAACTGTTTTTT. Full variable domain (rest looked up from reference TRBV5-8 and TRBJ1-4): EAGVTQSPTHLIKTRGQQATLRCSPISGHTSVYWYQQALGLGLQFLLWYDEGEERNRGNFPPRFSGRQFPNYSSELNVNALELEDSALYLCASSLGFWDSPNEKLFFGSGTQLSVL.

As to this clone: The sample holds other DNA sequences that translate to the same CDR3. This chain connects TRBV29-1 to TRBJ2-7; 9 bases line up with TRBD2. Germline trimming cut 0 bases from V and 1 base from J; bases unmatched to any gene: 4. Germline values: CDR1 SQVTM, CDR2 ANQGSEA. This CDR3 spans 15 amino acids. The CDR3 DNA sequence: TGCAGCGTTGAAGATTCTAGCGGGACGTCCTACGAGCAGTACTTC. Translated: CSVEDSSGTSYEQYF.

The genes are TRBV7-9 and TRBJ2-1, with D possibly matching TRBD1 (7 bases). V lost 4 bases, J lost 14 bases, and 15 bases lay in between. CDR1 SEHNR and CDR2 FQNEAQ come from the germline V gene (reference sequence). The CDR3 has 12 residues. The CDR3 loop is CASSSKFRGEFF. CDR3 in DNA: TGTGCCAGCAGCTCGAAGTTCAGGGGGGAGTTCTTC.

V usage is TRBV28 and J usage is TRBJ2-1; TRBD2 might be the D (7 bases). V dropped 4 bases and J dropped 2 bases, with 15 bases sitting between them. CDR1 and CDR2 (germline): MDHEN, SYDVKM. This CDR3 comprises 16 residues. The CDR3 sequence is CASSSGGGGPYNEQFF. The CDR3 DNA reads as TGTGCCAGCAGTTCTGGGGGAGGGGGTCCCTACAATGAGCAGTTCTTC.